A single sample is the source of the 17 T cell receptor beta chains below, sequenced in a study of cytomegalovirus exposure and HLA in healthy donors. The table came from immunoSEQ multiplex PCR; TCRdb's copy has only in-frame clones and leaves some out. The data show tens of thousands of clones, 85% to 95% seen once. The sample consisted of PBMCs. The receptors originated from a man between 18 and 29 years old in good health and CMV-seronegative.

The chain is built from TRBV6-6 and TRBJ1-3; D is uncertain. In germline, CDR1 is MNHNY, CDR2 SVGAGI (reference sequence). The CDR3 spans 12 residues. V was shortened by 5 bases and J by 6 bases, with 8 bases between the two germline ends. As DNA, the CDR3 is TGTGCCAGCAGTGGGCAGACAAACACCATATATTTT. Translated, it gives CASSGQTNTIYF.

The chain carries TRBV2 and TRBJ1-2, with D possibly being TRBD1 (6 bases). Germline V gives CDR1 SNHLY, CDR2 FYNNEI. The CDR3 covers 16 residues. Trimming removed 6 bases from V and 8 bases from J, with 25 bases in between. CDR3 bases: TGTGCCAGCAGGGGGGGGCAGGGGATGAATTTAAGAGGCTACACCTTC. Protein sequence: CASRGGQGMNLRGYTF.

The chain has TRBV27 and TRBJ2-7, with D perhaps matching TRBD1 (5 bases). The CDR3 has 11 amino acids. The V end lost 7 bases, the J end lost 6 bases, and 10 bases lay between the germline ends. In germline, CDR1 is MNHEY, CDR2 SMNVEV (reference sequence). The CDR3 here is CASNSGSEQYF. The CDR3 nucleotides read TGTGCCAGCAATTCAGGGTCCGAGCAGTACTTC.

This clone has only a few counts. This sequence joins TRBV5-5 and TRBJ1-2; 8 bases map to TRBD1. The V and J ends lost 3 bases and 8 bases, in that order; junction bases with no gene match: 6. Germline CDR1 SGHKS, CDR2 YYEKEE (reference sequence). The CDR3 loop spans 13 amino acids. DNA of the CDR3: TGTGCCAGCAGCTCCGCGACAGGGGCGGGCTACACCTTC. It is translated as CASSSATGAGYTF.

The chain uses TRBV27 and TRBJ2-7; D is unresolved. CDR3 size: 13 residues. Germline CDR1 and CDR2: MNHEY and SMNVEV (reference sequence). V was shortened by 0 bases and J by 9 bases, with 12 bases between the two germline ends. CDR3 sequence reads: CASSLSDRGTQYF. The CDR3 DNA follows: TGTGCCAGCAGTTTATCGGATAGAGGAACGCAGTACTTC.

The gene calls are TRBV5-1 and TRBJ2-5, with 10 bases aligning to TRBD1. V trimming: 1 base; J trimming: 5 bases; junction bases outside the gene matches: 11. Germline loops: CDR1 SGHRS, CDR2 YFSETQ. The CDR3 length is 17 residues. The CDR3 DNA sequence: TGCGCCAGCAGCTTGACCATATCGGGACAGGGGTCGGAGACCCAGTACTTC. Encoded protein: CASSLTISGQGSETQYF. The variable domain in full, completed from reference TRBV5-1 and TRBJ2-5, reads KAGVTQTPRYLIKTRGQQVTLSCSPISGHRSVSWYQQTPGQGLQFLFEYFSETQRNKGNFPGRFSGRQFSNSRSEMNVSTLELGDSALYLCASSLTISGQGSETQYFGPGTRLLVL.

CDR3 bases: TGTGCCAGCAGACCTAAATCGGGGGGTGTAAAAGGCTACACCTTC. This gives the protein CASRPKSGGVKGYTF. The chain carries TRBV7-9 and TRBJ1-2; maybe TRBD1 (5 bases). Germline CDR1 and CDR2: SEHNR and FQNEAQ (reference sequence). Trimming cost V 6 bases and J 8 bases, with 22 bases left between them. CDR3 length: 15 amino acids.

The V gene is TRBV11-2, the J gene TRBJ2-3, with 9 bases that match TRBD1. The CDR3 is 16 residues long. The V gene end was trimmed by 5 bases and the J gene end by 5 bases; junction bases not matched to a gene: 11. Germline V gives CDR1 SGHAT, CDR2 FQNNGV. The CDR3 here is CASSAGRDRVLDTQYF. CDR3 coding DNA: TGTGCCAGCAGCGCCGGACGGGACAGGGTATTAGATACGCAGTATTTT.

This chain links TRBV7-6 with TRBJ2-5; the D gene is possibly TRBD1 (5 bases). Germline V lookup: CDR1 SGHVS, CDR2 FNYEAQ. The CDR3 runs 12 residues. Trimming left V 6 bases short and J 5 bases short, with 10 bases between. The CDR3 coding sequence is TGTGCCAGCAGGACAGAGAGCGAGACCCAGTACTTC. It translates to CASRTESETQYF.

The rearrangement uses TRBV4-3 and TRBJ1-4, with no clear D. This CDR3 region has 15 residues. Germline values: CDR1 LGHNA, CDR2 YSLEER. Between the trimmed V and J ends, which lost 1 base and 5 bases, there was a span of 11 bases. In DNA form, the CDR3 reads TGCGCCAGCAGCCAAGTGGGAGGTACAAATGAAAAACTGTTTTTT. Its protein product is CASSQVGGTNEKLFF.

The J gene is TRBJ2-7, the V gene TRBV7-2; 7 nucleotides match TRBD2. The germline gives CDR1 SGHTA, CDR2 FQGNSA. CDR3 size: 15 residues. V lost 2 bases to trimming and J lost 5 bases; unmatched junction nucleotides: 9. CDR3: CASSLWIRAGDEQYF. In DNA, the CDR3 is TGTGCCAGCAGCTTATGGATCAGGGCGGGGGACGAGCAGTACTTC.

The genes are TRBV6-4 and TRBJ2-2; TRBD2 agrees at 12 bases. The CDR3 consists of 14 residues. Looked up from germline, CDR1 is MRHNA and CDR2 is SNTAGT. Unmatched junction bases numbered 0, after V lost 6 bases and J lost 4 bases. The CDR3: CASRTSGSTGELFF. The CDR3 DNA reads TGTGCCAGCAGGACTAGCGGGAGCACCGGGGAGCTGTTTTTT.

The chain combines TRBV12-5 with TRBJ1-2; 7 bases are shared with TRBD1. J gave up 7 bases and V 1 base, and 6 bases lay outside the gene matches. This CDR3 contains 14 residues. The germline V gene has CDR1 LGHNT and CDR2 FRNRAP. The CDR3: CASGLETGLRGYTF. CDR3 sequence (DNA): TGTGCTAGTGGTTTGGAGACAGGGCTTCGTGGCTACACCTTC. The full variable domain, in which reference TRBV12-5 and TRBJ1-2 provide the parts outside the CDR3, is DARVTQTPRHKVTEMGQEVTMRCQPILGHNTVFWYRQTMMQGLELLAYFRNRAPLDDSGMPKDRFSAEMPDATLATLKIQPSEPRDSAVYFCASGLETGLRGYTFGSGTRLTVV.

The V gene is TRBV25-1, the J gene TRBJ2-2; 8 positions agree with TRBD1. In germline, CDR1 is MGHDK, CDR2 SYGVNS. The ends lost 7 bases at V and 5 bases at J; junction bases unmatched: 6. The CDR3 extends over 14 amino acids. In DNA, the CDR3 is TGTGCCAGCACCAGGACAGGGATGACCGGGGAGCTGTTTTTT. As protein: CASTRTGMTGELFF.

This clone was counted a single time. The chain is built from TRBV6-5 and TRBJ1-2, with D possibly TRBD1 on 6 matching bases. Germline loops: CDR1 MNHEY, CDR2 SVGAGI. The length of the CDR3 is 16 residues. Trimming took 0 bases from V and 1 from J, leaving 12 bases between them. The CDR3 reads CASSYSTGLDNYGYTF. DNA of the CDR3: TGTGCCAGCAGTTACTCGACAGGTCTCGATAACTATGGCTACACCTTC.

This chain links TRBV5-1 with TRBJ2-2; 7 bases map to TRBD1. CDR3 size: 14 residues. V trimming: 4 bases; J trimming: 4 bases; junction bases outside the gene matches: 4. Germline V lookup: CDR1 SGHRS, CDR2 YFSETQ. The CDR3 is CASSRGTVTGELFF. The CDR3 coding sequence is TGCGCCAGCAGCCGTGGGACAGTCACCGGGGAGCTGTTTTTT.

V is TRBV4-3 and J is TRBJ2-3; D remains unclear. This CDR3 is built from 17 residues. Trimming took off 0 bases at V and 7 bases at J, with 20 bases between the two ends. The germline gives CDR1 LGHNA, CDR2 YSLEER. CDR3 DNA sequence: TGCGCCAGCAGCCAAGATAGGCAAACAGAGTTACAAAATACGCAGTATTTT. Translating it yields CASSQDRQTELQNTQYF.